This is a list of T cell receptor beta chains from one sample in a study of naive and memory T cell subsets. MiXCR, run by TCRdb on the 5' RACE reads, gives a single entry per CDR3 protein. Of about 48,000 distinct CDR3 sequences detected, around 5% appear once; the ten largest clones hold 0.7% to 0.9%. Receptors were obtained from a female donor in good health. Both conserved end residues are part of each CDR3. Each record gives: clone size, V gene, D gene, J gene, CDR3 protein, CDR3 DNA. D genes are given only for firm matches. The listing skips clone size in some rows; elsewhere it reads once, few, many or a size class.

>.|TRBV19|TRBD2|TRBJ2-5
CASMGLAGGEETQYF
TGTGCCAGTATGGGACTAGCGGGAGGTGAAGAGACCCAGTACTTC
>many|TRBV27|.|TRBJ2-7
CASSFLQGTYEQYF
TGTGCCAGCAGTTTCTTACAGGGAACCTACGAGCAGTACTTC
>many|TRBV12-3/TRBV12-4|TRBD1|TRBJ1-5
CASSNDREEGGPQHF
TGTGCCAGCAGTAACGACAGGGAAGAGGGCGGACCCCAGCATTTT
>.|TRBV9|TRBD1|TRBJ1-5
CASSVGSGGRDQPQHF
TGTGCCAGCAGCGTAGGGTCAGGGGGCAGGGATCAGCCCCAGCATTTT
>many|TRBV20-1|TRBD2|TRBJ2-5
CSAPGGMKTQYF
TGCAGTGCTCCGGGAGGTATGAAGACCCAGTACTTC
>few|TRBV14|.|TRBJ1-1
CASSQGLRGGRMNTEAFF
TGTGCCAGCAGCCAAGGATTACGCGGGGGGCGGATGAACACTGAAGCTTTCTTT
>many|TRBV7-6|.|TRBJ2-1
CASSLARQGGTEQFF
TGTGCCAGCAGCTTAGCTAGGCAGGGCGGGACTGAGCAGTTCTTC
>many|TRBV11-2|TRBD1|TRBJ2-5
CASIQGRRIQETQYF
TGTGCCAGCATACAGGGGCGGCGGATCCAAGAGACCCAGTACTTC
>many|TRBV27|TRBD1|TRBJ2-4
CASSSLLTGGQDIQYF
TGTGCCAGCAGTTCCTTACTAACAGGGGGCCAGGACATTCAGTACTTC
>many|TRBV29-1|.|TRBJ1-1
CSVDPQVTNTEAFF
TGCAGCGTTGACCCACAGGTCACGAACACTGAAGCTTTCTTT